Below, 27 T cell receptor beta chains from the same sample are listed, as sequenced in a study of T cells after posttransplantation cyclophosphamide. Busulfan-fludarabine conditioning, marrow transplant, and cyclophosphamide on days +3 and +4 were administered. The repertoire was sequenced with immunoSEQ multiplex PCR; TCRdb's copy has only in-frame clones and lacks some. Of 3,100 or so clones listed, around 62% are singletons. The sequencing here drew on PBMCs, taken 30 days after allogeneic stem cell transplant with posttransplant cyclophosphamide. The receptors originated from a male patient aged 60-70 years who received an allogeneic stem cell transplant from a related donor and was CMV-positive. Some T cells may be provided by the graft donor.

This clone was found once. The V call is TRBV2, the J call TRBJ2-2, with 9 bases matching TRBD2. This CDR3 region has 17 residues. J was trimmed by 5 bases and V by 5 bases; bases with no gene match: 12. From germline, CDR1 is SNHLY and CDR2 FYNNEI. In nucleotides, the CDR3 is TGTGCCAGCAGTTGGTCCGGGACTAGCTACCAGACCGGGGAGCTGTTTTTT. Its protein product is CASSWSGTSYQTGELFF.

This clone was counted between two and nine times. The gene calls are TRBV6-5 and TRBJ2-7; D is possibly TRBD1 (6 bases). From germline, CDR1 is MNHEY and CDR2 SVGAGI. V was cut by 7 bases and J by 0 bases, with 10 bases left in between. The CDR3 is 13 amino acids. In DNA form, the CDR3 reads TGTGCCAGCACCCGGGACACCTCCTACGAGCAGTACTTC. Encoded protein: CASTRDTSYEQYF.

This chain joins TRBV6-5 and TRBJ2-3; no clear D. Trimming took 4 bases from V and 11 from J, leaving 10 bases between them. CDR1 and CDR2 (germline): MNHEY, SVGAGI. The CDR3 loop spans 11 amino acids. CDR3 region: CASSSGRVQYF. The CDR3 coding sequence is TGTGCCAGCAGTTCTGGCCGTGTGCAGTATTTT.

The chain combines TRBV5-4 with TRBJ2-3; 8 bases map to TRBD1. The CDR3 has 15 amino acids. CDR1 is SGHNT and CDR2 is YYREEE in the germline V gene (reference sequence). V dropped 4 bases and J dropped 2; count of bases not matched to a gene: 6. The CDR3: CASSPTGGNTDTQYF. DNA for the CDR3: TGTGCCAGCAGCCCAACAGGGGGAAACACAGATACGCAGTATTTT.

In this sample, this clone turned up a few times. This sequence joins TRBV4-3 and TRBJ1-4; D is ambiguous. The CDR3 has 15 amino acids. V lost 2 bases and J 2 bases, leaving 9 bases between the germline ends. Germline CDR1 reads LGHNA; CDR2 reads YSLEER. The CDR3 region is CASSQFPRTNEKLFF. CDR3 coding DNA: TGCGCCAGCAGCCAATTCCCCAGGACTAATGAAAAACTGTTTTTT.

This chain uses TRBV5-6 with TRBJ2-7; D is unclear. The CDR3 runs 13 residues. Germline assignment: CDR1 SGHDT and CDR2 YYEEEE. Trimming shortened V by 0 bases and J by 5 bases, and 9 bases separated the two germline ends. This chain's CDR3 is CASSLVSSNEQYF. The CDR3 DNA reads TGTGCCAGCAGCTTGGTATCTAGTAACGAGCAGTACTTC.

This chain links TRBV2 with TRBJ1-5, with 11 bases lining up with TRBD1. V was clipped by 3 bases and J by 4 bases; unmatched bases: 2. The CDR3 sequence is 15 residues long. Germline V CDR1 and CDR2: SNHLY, FYNNEI. The CDR3 here is CASSEDRGPNQPQHF. CDR3 coding DNA: TGTGCCAGCAGTGAGGACAGGGGGCCTAATCAGCCCCAGCATTTT.

The J gene is TRBJ2-1, the V gene TRBV10-3, with TRBD2 matching over 10 bases. Per the germline V gene, CDR1 is ENHRY and CDR2 is SYGVKD. Trimming removed 7 bases from V and 5 bases from J; junction bases left unmatched: 5. CDR3 length equals 14 residues. This CDR3 is CAINNLAGDNEQFF. CDR3 coding DNA: TGTGCCATCAACAATCTAGCGGGAGACAATGAGCAGTTCTTC.

The chain recombines TRBV4-3 with TRBJ2-3; tentatively, D is TRBD1 (6 bases). This CDR3 is built from 15 residues. Germline V gene sequence: CDR1 LGHNA, CDR2 YSLEER. Deletions cut 1 base from V and 2 bases from J, with 10 bases between. CDR3 DNA: TGCGCCAGCAGCCAAGCAGGGGCCCACACAGATACGCAGTATTTT. Amino acids: CASSQAGAHTDTQYF.

The J gene is TRBJ2-7, the V gene TRBV19; the match to TRBD1 covers 8 bases. The CDR3 covers 14 residues. Germline CDR1 is LNHDA and CDR2 is SQIVND (reference sequence). V shed 5 bases, J shed 4 bases, and the junction held 7 bases outside the gene matches. The CDR3 sequence: CASSPRQGRYEQYF. The CDR3, as DNA: TGTGCCAGTAGTCCCCGACAGGGGAGGTACGAGCAGTACTTC.

This chain connects TRBV6-5 to TRBJ1-5; TRBD1 is a possible D gene (5 bases). Germline V CDR1 and CDR2: MNHEY, SVGAGI. The CDR3 consists of 14 residues. V lost 5 bases and J 3 bases, leaving 11 bases between the germline ends. The CDR3 DNA sequence: TGTGCCAGCAGTCCGGGACTGTTCAATCAGCCCCAGCATTTT. Translated, it gives CASSPGLFNQPQHF.

The gene calls are TRBV30 and TRBJ1-2; D remains ambiguous. This CDR3 has 13 amino acids. V was shortened by 4 bases and J by 8 bases, with 17 bases between the two germline ends. Germline loops: CDR1 GTSNPN, CDR2 SVGIG (reference sequence). CDR3 amino acids: CAWNTGFRGGYTF. DNA of the CDR3: TGTGCCTGGAACACCGGCTTTAGAGGAGGCTACACCTTC. The full variable domain, rest sourced from reference TRBV30 and TRBJ1-2, is SQTIHQWPATLVQPVGSPLSLECTVEGTSNPNLYWYRQAAGRGLQLLFYSVGIGQISSEVPQNLSASRPQDRQFILSSKKLLLSDSGFYLCAWNTGFRGGYTFGSGTRLTVV.

This clone was observed a single time. The V and J genes are TRBV7-9 and TRBJ2-5; no clear D. The ends were cut back, 3 bases at V and 2 bases at J, with 4 bases in the middle. CDR3 size: 12 residues. The V gene's germline CDR1 is SEHNR and CDR2 FQNEAQ (reference sequence). CDR3 nucleotide sequence: TGTGCCAGCAGCTTGGAGCAAGAGACCCAGTACTTC. It encodes CASSLEQETQYF. Combining the CDR3 with reference TRBV7-9 and TRBJ2-5 gives the whole variable domain DTGVSQNPRHKITKRGQNVTFRCDPISEHNRLYWYRQTLGQGPEFLTYFQNEAQLEKSRLLSDRFSAERPKGSFSTLEIQRTEQGDSAMYLCASSLEQETQYFGPGTRLLVL.

This chain links TRBV7-6 with TRBJ2-3, with D tentatively TRBD1 (6 bases). The CDR3 length is 14 residues. Germline loops: CDR1 SGHVS, CDR2 FNYEAQ. The ends were cut back, 4 bases at V and 3 bases at J, with 11 bases in the middle. This CDR3 reads CASSWTDVTDTQYF. Here the CDR3 DNA reads TGTGCCAGCAGCTGGACAGATGTTACAGATACGCAGTATTTT.

The gene calls are TRBV6-7 and TRBJ2-5; D possibly corresponds to TRBD1 (6 bases). Being an ORF, TRBV6-7 has a function that is uncertain. The CDR3 extends over 12 amino acids. Trimming took 5 bases from V and 11 from J, leaving 15 bases between them. The CDR3 here is CASSRTGREQYF. In DNA, the CDR3 is TGTGCCAGCAGTCGAACAGGGAGAGAGCAGTACTTC.

This chain uses TRBV27 with TRBJ1-2, with a tentative D call TRBD1 (6 bases). CDR1 and CDR2 from the germline V gene are MNHEY and SMNVEV (reference sequence). V was clipped by 0 bases and J by 7 bases, with 9 bases between them. The CDR3 covers 13 residues. CDR3 loop: CASSLSQGSGYTF. Here the CDR3 DNA reads TGTGCCAGCAGTTTATCTCAGGGGAGTGGCTACACCTTC.

This sequence joins TRBV5-5 and TRBJ1-2; TRBD1 aligns across 9 bases. Germline CDR1 and CDR2: SGHKS and YYEKEE (reference sequence). Germline trimming cut 4 bases from V and 5 bases from J; bases unmatched to any gene: 9. The CDR3 is made up of 15 amino acids. The chain's CDR3 is CASSGSGQGFYGYTF. CDR3 nucleotide sequence: TGTGCCAGCAGCGGCTCGGGACAGGGATTTTATGGCTACACCTTC.

The chain links TRBV30 to TRBJ2-7; weak D call: TRBD2 (5 bases). The germline V and J ends were trimmed by 2 bases and 6 bases, with 11 bases remaining between them. The CDR3 is 12 amino acids. Germline V gives CDR1 GTSNPN, CDR2 SVGIG (reference sequence). The CDR3 loop is CAWSPSRGEQYF. The CDR3 DNA follows: TGTGCCTGGAGTCCCTCCCGGGGCGAGCAGTACTTC.

This chain uses TRBV20-1 with TRBJ2-4; no clear D gene. V was trimmed by 2 bases and J by 6 bases, leaving 2 bases between them. Germline V gene lookup returns CDR1 DFQATT and CDR2 SNEGSKA (reference sequence). This CDR3 has 10 residues. The CDR3 DNA sequence: TGCAGTGCTAGACGAAACATTCAGTACTTC. Protein: CSARRNIQYF.

For the CDR3, the DNA is TGTGCCAGCAGTCCCGGGACAGGAGGGGGCCATGGCTACACCTTC. The encoded protein is CASSPGTGGGHGYTF. The chain carries TRBV28 and TRBJ1-2; 8 bases line up with TRBD1. V shed 5 bases and J 6 bases; nucleotides not matched to a gene: 11. Germline CDR1 MDHEN, CDR2 SYDVKM. The CDR3 covers 15 residues.

This chain connects TRBV9 to TRBJ1-2, with 7 bases matching TRBD1. Germline CDR1 SGDLS, CDR2 YYNGEE. The junction had 10 bases not matched to a gene; V was cut back by 5 bases and J by 3 bases. The CDR3 spans 15 residues. This chain's CDR3 is CASSLGVTGDYGYTF. The CDR3 nucleotides read TGTGCCAGCAGTTTAGGGGTCACAGGGGACTATGGCTACACCTTC.

This sequence joins TRBV7-3 and TRBJ2-7; no clear D. V was clipped by 0 bases and J by 2 bases, with 11 bases between them. The CDR3 loop spans 15 amino acids. CDR1 is SGHTA and CDR2 is FQGTGA in the germline V gene. In DNA form, the CDR3 reads TGTGCCAGCAGCTTAACCCCAGGTTCAGCCTACGAGCAGTACTTC. This encodes CASSLTPGSAYEQYF.

This chain links TRBV7-2 with TRBJ1-2, with D perhaps matching TRBD1 (5 bases). V lost 1 base and J 8 bases, leaving 17 bases between the germline ends. The germline V gene has CDR1 SGHTA and CDR2 FQGNSA. The CDR3 has 15 amino acids. For the CDR3, the DNA is TGTGCCAGCAGCTTAGTTTACGGTTGGCACAGGGGCTACACCTTC. Amino acids: CASSLVYGWHRGYTF.

The CDR3 here is CASTSGGSTDTQYF. The CDR3 DNA is TGTGCCAGCACGTCCGGGGGGAGCACAGATACGCAGTATTTT. This chain links TRBV5-4 with TRBJ2-3; TRBD2 matches 7 bases. This CDR3 has 14 amino acids. The germline V gene has CDR1 SGHNT and CDR2 YYREEE (reference sequence). V trimming: 6 bases; J trimming: 0 bases; junction bases outside the gene matches: 4.

The chain combines TRBV5-6 with TRBJ1-2; 9 bases fit TRBD1. The CDR3 is made up of 14 amino acids. The germline CDR1 and CDR2 sequences are SGHDT and YYEEEE. The trim removed 3 bases at V and 12 bases at J, leaving 12 bases unmatched. CDR3 sequence reads: CASSSPGQGPLNTF. DNA for the CDR3: TGTGCCAGCAGCTCCCCTGGACAGGGGCCGCTTAACACCTTC.

The chain has TRBV7-9 and TRBJ2-7; D may be TRBD1 (6 bases). Trimming left V 7 bases short and J 0 bases short, with 13 bases between. From germline, CDR1 is SEHNR and CDR2 FQNEAQ (reference sequence). CDR3 length equals 14 residues. The CDR3 loop is CASTQTGDSYEQYF. CDR3 nucleotides: TGTGCCAGCACTCAGACAGGCGACTCCTACGAGCAGTACTTC.

V and J are TRBV7-2 and TRBJ1-1, with 9 bases fitting TRBD1. The junction had 5 bases not matched to a gene; V was cut back by 5 bases and J by 7 bases. CDR1 and CDR2 (germline): SGHTA, FQGNSA. This CDR3 is 13 amino acids long. The CDR3 DNA follows: TGTGCCAGCAGCCGCCGGGACAGGGATGAAGCTTTCTTT. This gives the protein CASSRRDRDEAFF.